This entry lists 9 T cell receptor beta chains sequenced from one sample in a study of control samples from healthy donors and cancer patients. This table comes from immunoSEQ multiplex PCR, and its TCRdb copy is limited to in-frame clones, with some not included. The table has fewer than 250,000 clones, over 80% seen once; the top ten hold approximately 2%. The sample taken for sequencing was blood. These receptors originate from a young man in good health.

This chain connects TRBV4-2 to TRBJ1-1; unclear D gene. The V end lost 1 base, the J end lost 2 bases, and 8 bases lay between the germline ends. Germline CDR1 LGHNA, CDR2 YNFKEQ. This CDR3 spans 14 amino acids. CDR3 DNA: TGTGCCAGCAGCCAAGCGAAACGAAACACTGAAGCTTTCTTT. Translating it yields CASSQAKRNTEAFF.

The sample holds a few counts of this clone. The chain links TRBV19 to TRBJ1-2, with TRBD1 matching over 7 bases. The germline V gene encodes CDR1 LNHDA and CDR2 SQIVND (reference sequence). J gave up 7 bases and V 6 bases, and 14 bases lay outside the gene matches. This CDR3 contains 15 residues. Here the CDR3 reads CASRRTTGSLSGYTF. CDR3 nucleotide sequence: TGTGCCAGTAGACGGACGACAGGGTCGCTGAGTGGCTACACCTTC.

V is TRBV7-8 and J is TRBJ1-1; no clear D gene. This CDR3 is built from 13 residues. The V gene lost 4 bases and the J gene lost 1 base, with 7 bases spanning the gap. CDR1 SGHVS and CDR2 FQNEAQ come from the germline V gene. CDR3 loop: CASSSNRNTEAFF. CDR3 coding DNA: TGTGCCAGCAGCTCCAACAGGAACACTGAAGCTTTCTTT.

This clone was seen at least ten times. The V gene is TRBV7-9, the J gene TRBJ1-2, with D perhaps TRBD1 (5 bases). Germline CDR1 SEHNR, CDR2 FQNEAQ (reference sequence). Trimming took off 8 bases at V and 0 bases at J, with 10 bases between the two ends. The CDR3 is 13 residues long. The CDR3 sequence: CASRDSANYGYTF. CDR3 nucleotide sequence: TGTGCCAGCCGAGACAGTGCTAACTATGGCTACACCTTC.

CDR3 sequence reads: CASSFDRVSGYTF. DNA of the CDR3: TGTGCCAGCAGTTTCGACAGGGTTTCTGGCTACACCTTC. The rearrangement links TRBV12-3 or TRBV12-4 to TRBJ1-2, with TRBD1 matching 7 bases. The CDR3 consists of 13 residues. Losses at the gene ends were 3 bases for V and 7 bases for J; bases not matched to a gene: 5.

The chain couples TRBV18 to TRBJ2-7; tentative D call: TRBD1 (5 bases). Germline lookup yields CDR1 KGHSH and CDR2 LQKENI. This CDR3 is 13 amino acids long. Trimming stripped 4 bases from V and 4 bases from J, with 11 bases between. CDR3 protein: CASSHETGYEQYF. In nucleotides, the CDR3 is TGTGCCAGCTCACACGAAACAGGTTACGAGCAGTACTTC.

The chain links TRBV6-1 to TRBJ1-2; the D is unclear. The CDR3 has 16 residues. V was trimmed by 1 base and J by 0 bases, leaving 12 bases between them. Looked up from germline, CDR1 is MNHNS and CDR2 is SASEGT. CDR3: CASSEGRVLANYGYTF. CDR3 in DNA: TGTGCCAGCAGTGAAGGCCGGGTCTTAGCTAACTATGGCTACACCTTC.

The rearrangement links TRBV15 to TRBJ2-1; a possible D gene is TRBD1 (5 bases). V gave up 0 bases and J gave up 0 bases, with 12 bases separating them. The germline V gene has CDR1 LNHNV and CDR2 YYDKDF (reference sequence). The CDR3 totals 17 residues. CDR3 bases: TGTGCCACCAGCAGAGATGGGGCGGCAGACTCCTACAATGAGCAGTTCTTC. It encodes CATSRDGAADSYNEQFF. Looking up the rest from reference TRBV15 and TRBJ2-1 gives the full variable domain: DAMVIQNPRYQVTQFGKPVTLSCSQTLNHNVMYWYQQKSSQAPKLLFHYYDKDFNNEADTPDNFQSRRPNTSFCFLDIRSPGLGDTAMYLCATSRDGAADSYNEQFFGPGTRLTVL.

In its sample, this clone was seen once. The chain couples TRBV6-5 to TRBJ2-3, with D unclear. This CDR3 region has 15 residues. Germline V gene data show CDR1 as MNHEY and CDR2 as SVGAGI. The V gene lost 7 bases and the J gene lost 0 bases, with 14 bases spanning the gap. The CDR3 sequence is CASNDRQTSTDTQYF. CDR3 DNA: TGTGCCAGCAACGACCGGCAGACTAGCACAGATACGCAGTATTTT.